This TCR beta chain was observed in a study of CD8 T cells in ankylosing spondylitis. In its sample, this clonotype was seen many times. Its antigen remains unidentified. Study-wide findings and caveats: Disease-associated clones were CD8+ and fairly uncommon in peripheral blood. A TCR beta motif of 8 or 9 highly homologous variants appeared characteristic of ankylosing spondylitis blood. Previous work reported some of these motif variants in the synovial fluid and blood of reactive arthritis.

V lost 3 bases and J lost 6, with 11 bases in between. This CDR3 has 13 residues. CDR1 and CDR2 (germline): SGHKS, YYEKEE (reference sequence). TCRdb passed the 5' RACE reads through MiXCR, listing each CDR3 protein once. In the table there are about 96,000 distinct CDR3 sequences, roughly 10% of which are singletons. Input material: blood, either unsorted or a sorted T cell fraction (not recorded which). The receptor comes from a male donor with ankylosing spondylitis or in good health (not recorded which). J is TRBJ2-3 and V is TRBV5-5; D gene uncertain. The CDR3 protein is CASSSYSADTQYF. CDR3 bases: TGTGCCAGCAGCTCGTACAGTGCCGATACGCAGTATTTT.